This paragraph reports one T cell receptor (beta chain). TCRdb itself ran the RT-PCR reads through MiXCR, one entry per CDR3 protein. Of about 23,000 distinct CDR3 sequences in the sample, around four fifths were seen once. In germline, CDR1 is SNHLY, CDR2 FYNNEI. Trimming took 5 bases from V and 2 from J; bases not matched to a gene: 3. The CDR3 length is 14 residues. These data come from a study of yellow fever vaccine responses in identical twins. This sequence originates from a woman aged 18 to 35 who received the yellow fever vaccine. This chain joins TRBV2 and TRBJ1-5, with 7 bases that match TRBD1. The sequencing used T cells from blood (PBMCs), unsorted or a sorted subset (not recorded which), collected before or after yellow fever vaccination (not recorded which). The CDR3 spells CASSRDRGNQPQHF. Written as DNA, the CDR3 is TGTGCCAGCAGTCGCGACAGGGGCAATCAGCCCCAGCATTTT.